The source of this T cell receptor beta chain is a study of blood T cell repertoires in COVID-19. Background on the study: Italy, Spain and the United States were the sources of the convalescent and acute COVID-19 samples. T cells, B-cell-depleted T cells, or PBMCs supplied cDNA or gDNA.

Followed longitudinally, the Seattle patients had been enrolled during active infection. Authors' analysis steps: Estimation of nucleated cell counts relied on the amplification of reference gene primers. The data were produced by immunoSEQ multiplex PCR, yet TCRdb's version contains in-frame clones alone and is incomplete. D and trimming were read from the DNA, whereas the V and J calls and clone size are those reported in that table. The sample consists of about 420,000 clones, 85% to 90% of them appearing once. V shed 8 bases and J 6 bases; nucleotides not matched to a gene: 6. Germline V gene sequence: CDR1 WNHNN, CDR2 SYGVQD (reference sequence). The CDR3 consists of 12 residues.

The sequence derives from a man between 18 and 29 years old with COVID-19, enrolled during active disease. The sample comprised peripheral blood. This chain uses TRBV10-1 with TRBJ1-1; 7 bases are a match to TRBD1. CDR3 DNA: TGCGCCAGCTCTGACAGGGCGTCTGAAGCTTTCTTT. It translates to CASSDRASEAFF.